A selection of T cell receptor beta chains follows, all from one sample in a study of blood T cell repertoires in COVID-19. The assay was immunoSEQ multiplex PCR, and TCRdb's table has in-frame clones only and misses some. The table has about 140,000 clones, 87% seen once. The sequenced sample was PBMCs or T cells enriched from blood (not recorded which). The receptors were gathered from a man aged 55 to 70 who had recovered from COVID-19. CDR3s include the opening cysteine and the closing phenylalanine or tryptophan. A D gene is named only where the DNA matches it firmly. Clone sizes are given selectively: once, few, many, or a class where the clone is expanded.

j_call: TRBJ2-1; d_call: TRBD2; clone_size: -; v_call: TRBV6-4; cdr3_nt: TGTGCCAGCAGTGACTCGAAACTAGCGGGCAATGAGCAGTTCTTC; cdr3_aa: CASSDSKLAGNEQFF
j_call: TRBJ1-1; d_call: TRBD1; clone_size: -; v_call: TRBV13; cdr3_nt: TGTGCCAGCAGCAATGACAGGGGTGACACTGAAGCTTTCTTT; cdr3_aa: CASSNDRGDTEAFF
j_call: TRBJ2-2; d_call: -; clone_size: -; v_call: TRBV7-9; cdr3_nt: TGTGCCAGCAGCTTAGCCCTACTCGACACCGGGGAGCTGTTTTTT; cdr3_aa: CASSLALLDTGELFF
j_call: TRBJ1-3; d_call: -; clone_size: -; v_call: TRBV2; cdr3_nt: TGTGCCAGCAGTTACAGCTTCTCTGGAAACACCATATATTTT; cdr3_aa: CASSYSFSGNTIYF
j_call: TRBJ2-2; d_call: TRBD2; clone_size: -; v_call: TRBV7-2; cdr3_nt: TGTGCCAGCAGCTATTCAATTAGCGGGAGCGCCCCCGGGGAGCTGTTTTTT; cdr3_aa: CASSYSISGSAPGELFF
j_call: TRBJ1-5; d_call: -; clone_size: -; v_call: TRBV12-3/TRBV12-4; cdr3_nt: TGTGCCAGCAGTTTCGGTAATCAGCCCCAGCATTTT; cdr3_aa: CASSFGNQPQHF
j_call: TRBJ1-2; d_call: TRBD1; clone_size: -; v_call: TRBV6-6; cdr3_nt: TGTGCCAGCAGTTACTCGACAGGGTCTGGGAACTATGGCTACACCTTC; cdr3_aa: CASSYSTGSGNYGYTF
j_call: TRBJ2-3; d_call: -; clone_size: -; v_call: TRBV5-1; cdr3_nt: TGCGCCAGCAGCGCGGTAGGGGCCGGAGATACGCAGTATTTT; cdr3_aa: CASSAVGAGDTQYF
j_call: TRBJ2-1; d_call: -; clone_size: -; v_call: TRBV13; cdr3_nt: TGTGCCAGCAGCTCACGTCCGACTAGAGACAATGAGCAGTTCTTC; cdr3_aa: CASSSRPTRDNEQFF
j_call: TRBJ1-4; d_call: TRBD1; clone_size: -; v_call: TRBV11-2; cdr3_nt: TGTGCCAGCAGCTTGGGGACAGGGGCAACTAATGAAAAACTGTTTTTT; cdr3_aa: CASSLGTGATNEKLFF
j_call: TRBJ1-1; d_call: TRBD1; clone_size: once; v_call: TRBV10-3; cdr3_nt: TGTGCCATCAGTGAGGACGACAGGGGGAAAGCTTTCTTT; cdr3_aa: CAISEDDRGKAFF
j_call: TRBJ2-7; d_call: TRBD2; clone_size: -; v_call: TRBV5-1; cdr3_nt: TGCGCCAGCAGCCCACAAACCGGGACTAGGAGCTCCTACGAGCAGTACTTC; cdr3_aa: CASSPQTGTRSSYEQYF
j_call: TRBJ2-7; d_call: -; clone_size: -; v_call: TRBV27; cdr3_nt: TGTGCCAGCTCAGACAGGTTCCCCTACGAGCAGTACTTC; cdr3_aa: CASSDRFPYEQYF
j_call: TRBJ2-1; d_call: -; clone_size: -; v_call: TRBV21-1; cdr3_nt: TGTGCCAGCAGCAACGCTGGCCGGGAGTCGGACAATGAGCAGTTCTTC; cdr3_aa: CASSNAGRESDNEQFF
j_call: TRBJ2-3; d_call: -; clone_size: -; v_call: TRBV18; cdr3_nt: TGTGCCAGCTCACCACTCCCGGGATCTAGCACAGATACGCAGTATTTT; cdr3_aa: CASSPLPGSSTDTQYF
j_call: TRBJ1-2; d_call: TRBD1; clone_size: -; v_call: TRBV10-1; cdr3_nt: TGCGCCAGCAGCCCAGGGGGCAACAGTGGCTACACCTTC; cdr3_aa: CASSPGGNSGYTF
j_call: TRBJ2-7; d_call: -; clone_size: -; v_call: TRBV14; cdr3_nt: TGTGCCAGCAGCCGTTGGGGCAGTTACGAGCAGTACTTC; cdr3_aa: CASSRWGSYEQYF
j_call: TRBJ1-2; d_call: -; clone_size: -; v_call: TRBV15; cdr3_nt: TGTGCCACCAGCGTACAGGGTTTTCGTGGCTACACCTTC; cdr3_aa: CATSVQGFRGYTF
j_call: TRBJ1-4; d_call: -; clone_size: -; v_call: TRBV6-5; cdr3_nt: TGTGCCAGCAGCCCACGGGGAGGCTCTAGGTCGGAACTGTTTTTT; cdr3_aa: CASSPRGGSRSELFF
j_call: TRBJ2-7; d_call: TRBD1; clone_size: -; v_call: TRBV7-9; cdr3_nt: TGTGCCAGCAGTTCCGGGACAGAGGAAGTGCAGTACTTC; cdr3_aa: CASSSGTEEVQYF
j_call: TRBJ2-2; d_call: -; clone_size: -; v_call: TRBV9; cdr3_nt: TGTGCCAGCAGCGTAGAGCAGGGGACGAACACCGGGGAGCTGTTTTTT; cdr3_aa: CASSVEQGTNTGELFF
j_call: TRBJ1-5; d_call: -; clone_size: once; v_call: TRBV1; cdr3_nt: TGCACCAGCAGCCAAGCCGGGACAGGGATCAAGGTCCTTGACCGAAATCAGCCCCAGCATTTT; cdr3_aa: CTSSQAGTGIKVLDRNQPQHF
j_call: TRBJ2-5; d_call: -; clone_size: -; v_call: TRBV5-1; cdr3_nt: TGCGCCAGCAGCGACGACGCCAGGGAGACCCAGTACTTC; cdr3_aa: CASSDDARETQYF
j_call: TRBJ2-7; d_call: TRBD1; clone_size: -; v_call: TRBV27; cdr3_nt: TGTGCCAGCAGTCCGTGGACAGGGGGCATGGCAGGGGAGCAGTACTTC; cdr3_aa: CASSPWTGGMAGEQYF
j_call: TRBJ2-2; d_call: -; clone_size: once; v_call: TRBV28; cdr3_nt: TGTGCCAGCAGTTCAAACGGGCGGGGACTGTTAAATTCCGGGGAGCTGTTTTTT; cdr3_aa: CASSSNGRGLLNSGELFF
j_call: TRBJ1-4; d_call: -; clone_size: -; v_call: TRBV4-1; cdr3_nt: TGCGCCAGCAGCCTCCAGGGTGGGAATGAAAAACTGTTTTTT; cdr3_aa: CASSLQGGNEKLFF
j_call: TRBJ2-7; d_call: -; clone_size: -; v_call: TRBV5-6; cdr3_nt: TGTGCCAGCAGCCGAGAATTCTCCTACGAGCAGTACTTC; cdr3_aa: CASSREFSYEQYF
j_call: TRBJ2-7; d_call: TRBD1; clone_size: -; v_call: TRBV2; cdr3_nt: TGTGCCAGCAGTGGACAGGGTATTAGATACGAGCAGTACTTC; cdr3_aa: CASSGQGIRYEQYF
j_call: TRBJ2-1; d_call: TRBD2; clone_size: -; v_call: TRBV7-9; cdr3_nt: TGTGCCAGCAGCCCCCGGACTAGCGGGAAGAACAATGAGCAGTTCTTC; cdr3_aa: CASSPRTSGKNNEQFF
j_call: TRBJ2-7; d_call: TRBD2; clone_size: -; v_call: TRBV7-3; cdr3_nt: TGTGCCAGCAGCTTATCCCCGAGTAGCGGGAGAACCGAGCAGTACTTC; cdr3_aa: CASSLSPSSGRTEQYF
j_call: TRBJ1-3; d_call: TRBD1; clone_size: -; v_call: TRBV9; cdr3_nt: TGTGCCAGCAGCGTAGGGACAGGGAGTTTGGACACCATATATTTT; cdr3_aa: CASSVGTGSLDTIYF
j_call: TRBJ1-5; d_call: -; clone_size: few; v_call: TRBV19; cdr3_nt: TGTGCCAGTCGCAGGGATCATTATAGCAATCAGCCCCAGCATTTT; cdr3_aa: CASRRDHYSNQPQHF
j_call: TRBJ1-5; d_call: TRBD1; clone_size: -; v_call: TRBV10-2; cdr3_nt: TGCGCCAGCAGTGAGACAGGGGATCAGCCCCAGCATTTT; cdr3_aa: CASSETGDQPQHF
j_call: TRBJ2-2; d_call: -; clone_size: -; v_call: TRBV21-1; cdr3_nt: TGTGCCAGCAGCAACACAGGTTGGGCGAACACCGGGGAGCTGTTTTTT; cdr3_aa: CASSNTGWANTGELFF
j_call: TRBJ1-1; d_call: -; clone_size: -; v_call: TRBV18; cdr3_nt: TGTGCCAGCTCACCCTCAGACAGTGCGAACACTGAAGCTTTCTTT; cdr3_aa: CASSPSDSANTEAFF
j_call: TRBJ1-4; d_call: -; clone_size: -; v_call: TRBV15; cdr3_nt: TGTGCCACCAGCAGAGATAACGGGGGATCGGAACTGTTTTTT; cdr3_aa: CATSRDNGGSELFF
j_call: TRBJ2-3; d_call: -; clone_size: -; v_call: TRBV24-1; cdr3_nt: TGTGCCACCAGTGATTTGCAGGGGACGGGGTCGTATACGCAGTATTTT; cdr3_aa: CATSDLQGTGSYTQYF
j_call: TRBJ2-6; d_call: TRBD1; clone_size: -; v_call: TRBV6-4; cdr3_nt: TGTGCCAGCAGCGCAGCAGTCGGGCAGGGGGCTAGTGGGGCCAACGTCCTGACTTTC; cdr3_aa: CASSAAVGQGASGANVLTF
j_call: TRBJ1-5; d_call: TRBD1; clone_size: few; v_call: TRBV11-3; cdr3_nt: TGTGCCAGCGGATTAAACCGGGACAGGCGCCCGCCCCAGCATTTT; cdr3_aa: CASGLNRDRRPPQHF
j_call: TRBJ2-7; d_call: TRBD2; clone_size: -; v_call: TRBV3-1/TRBV3-2; cdr3_nt: TGTGCCAGCAGCCAAGATCGTCCGCGGCGGGAGTACTCCTACGAGCAGTACTTC; cdr3_aa: CASSQDRPRREYSYEQYF
j_call: TRBJ1-4; d_call: -; clone_size: once; v_call: TRBV29-1; cdr3_nt: TGCAGCGTGACGACAGGACATAATGAAAAACTGTTTTTT; cdr3_aa: CSVTTGHNEKLFF
j_call: TRBJ2-7; d_call: TRBD2; clone_size: -; v_call: TRBV7-2; cdr3_nt: TGTGCCAGCAGTGGAAGCCTAGCGGGAGCCTACGAGCAGTACTTC; cdr3_aa: CASSGSLAGAYEQYF